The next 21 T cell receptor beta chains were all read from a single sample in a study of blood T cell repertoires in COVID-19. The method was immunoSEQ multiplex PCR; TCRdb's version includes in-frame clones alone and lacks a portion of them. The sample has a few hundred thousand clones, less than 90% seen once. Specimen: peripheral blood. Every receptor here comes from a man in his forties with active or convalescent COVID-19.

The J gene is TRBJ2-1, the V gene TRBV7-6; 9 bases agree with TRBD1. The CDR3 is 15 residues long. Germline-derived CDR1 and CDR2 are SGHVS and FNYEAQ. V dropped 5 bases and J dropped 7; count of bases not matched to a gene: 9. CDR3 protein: CASSEGQGLTNEQFF. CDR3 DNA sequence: TGTGCCAGCAGCGAGGGACAGGGACTAACTAATGAGCAGTTCTTC.

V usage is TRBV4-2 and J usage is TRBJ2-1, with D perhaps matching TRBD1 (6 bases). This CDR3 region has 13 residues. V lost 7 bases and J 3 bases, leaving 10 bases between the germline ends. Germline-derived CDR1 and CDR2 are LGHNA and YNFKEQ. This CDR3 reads CASTTDSYNEQFF. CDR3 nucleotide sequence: TGTGCCAGCACCACGGACAGCTACAATGAGCAGTTCTTC.

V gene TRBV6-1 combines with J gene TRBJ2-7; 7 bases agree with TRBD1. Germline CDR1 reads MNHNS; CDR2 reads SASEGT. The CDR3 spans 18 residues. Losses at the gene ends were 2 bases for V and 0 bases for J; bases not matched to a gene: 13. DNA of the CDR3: TGTGCCAGCAGTGAAAGAGGGGCCCCCAGGGGGTACTCCTACGAGCAGTACTTC. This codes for CASSERGAPRGYSYEQYF.

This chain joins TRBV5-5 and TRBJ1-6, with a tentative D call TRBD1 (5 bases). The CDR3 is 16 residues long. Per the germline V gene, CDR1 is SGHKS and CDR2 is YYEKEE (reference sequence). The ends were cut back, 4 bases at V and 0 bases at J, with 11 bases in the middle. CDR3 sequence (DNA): TGTGCCAGCAGCGTACAGGTTAGCTCCTATAATTCACCCCTCCACTTT. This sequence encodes CASSVQVSSYNSPLHF.

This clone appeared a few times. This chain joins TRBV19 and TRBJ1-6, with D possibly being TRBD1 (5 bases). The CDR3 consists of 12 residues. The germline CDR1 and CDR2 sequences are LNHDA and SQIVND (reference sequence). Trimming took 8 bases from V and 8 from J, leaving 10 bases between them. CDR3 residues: CASSGGDSPLHF. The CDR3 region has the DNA TGTGCCAGTTCGGGGGGAGATTCACCCCTCCACTTT. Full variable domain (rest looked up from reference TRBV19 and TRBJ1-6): DGGITQSPKYLFRKEGQNVTLSCEQNLNHDAMYWYRQDPGQGLRLIYYSQIVNDFQKGDIAEGYSVSREKKESFPLTVTSAQKNPTAFYLCASSGGDSPLHFGNGTRLTVT.

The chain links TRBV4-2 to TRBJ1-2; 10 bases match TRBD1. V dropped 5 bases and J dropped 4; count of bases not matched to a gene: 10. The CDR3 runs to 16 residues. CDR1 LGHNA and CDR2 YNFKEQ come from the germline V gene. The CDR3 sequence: CASSSEGQGLVYGYTF. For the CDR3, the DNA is TGTGCCAGCAGCTCAGAGGGACAGGGGCTGGTCTATGGCTACACCTTC.

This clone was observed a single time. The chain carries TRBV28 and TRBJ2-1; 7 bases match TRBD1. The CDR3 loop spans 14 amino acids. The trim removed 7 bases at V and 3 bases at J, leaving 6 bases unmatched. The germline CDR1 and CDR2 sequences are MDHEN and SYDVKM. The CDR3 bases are TGTGCCAGCAATATTCGGACAGGCTACAATGAGCAGTTCTTC. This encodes CASNIRTGYNEQFF.

Here the CDR3 reads CASSYIRGGNTEAFF. In DNA, the CDR3 is TGTGCCAGCAGTTACATTAGAGGGGGAAACACTGAAGCTTTCTTT. The V call is TRBV6-5, the J call TRBJ1-1; D is possibly TRBD1 (6 bases). Trimming shortened V by 2 bases and J by 2 bases, and 12 bases separated the two germline ends. The CDR3 spans 15 residues. CDR1 is MNHEY, CDR2 SVGAGI, per germline.

This CDR3 reads CASRNPGQGVNQPQHF. In DNA, the CDR3 is TGTGCCAGTAGGAACCCGGGACAGGGCGTGAATCAGCCCCAGCATTTT. The chain is built from TRBV19 and TRBJ1-5; 9 bases agree with TRBD1. The germline V gene has CDR1 LNHDA and CDR2 SQIVND (reference sequence). The V segment lost 6 bases and the J segment 4 bases; nucleotides outside the gene matches: 10. CDR3 size: 16 residues.

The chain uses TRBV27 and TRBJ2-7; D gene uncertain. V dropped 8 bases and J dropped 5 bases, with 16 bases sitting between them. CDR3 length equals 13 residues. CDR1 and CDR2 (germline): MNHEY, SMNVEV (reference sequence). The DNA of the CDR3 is TGTGCCAGCGGCAGGCCACTCGACGACGAGCAGTACTTC. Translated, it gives CASGRPLDDEQYF.

The CDR3 DNA follows: TGTGCCTGGAGTGTACGGATAGCGGGAGGGATATACAATGAGCAGTTCTTC. It yields the protein CAWSVRIAGGIYNEQFF. V usage is TRBV30 and J usage is TRBJ2-1; 11 nucleotides agree with TRBD2. The V segment lost 0 bases and the J segment 4 bases; nucleotides outside the gene matches: 8. Germline CDR1 reads GTSNPN; CDR2 reads SVGIG (reference sequence). The CDR3 has 17 residues.

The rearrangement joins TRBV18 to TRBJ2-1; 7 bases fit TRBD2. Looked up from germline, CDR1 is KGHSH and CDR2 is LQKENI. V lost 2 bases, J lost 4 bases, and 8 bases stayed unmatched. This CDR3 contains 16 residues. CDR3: CASSPILAASYNEQFF. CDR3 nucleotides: TGTGCCAGCTCACCAATCCTAGCGGCATCTTACAATGAGCAGTTCTTC.

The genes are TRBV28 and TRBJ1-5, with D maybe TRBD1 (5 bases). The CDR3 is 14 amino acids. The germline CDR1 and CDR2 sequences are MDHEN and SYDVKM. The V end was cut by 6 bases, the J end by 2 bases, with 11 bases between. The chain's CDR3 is CASSQQQGNQPQHF. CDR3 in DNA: TGTGCCAGCAGCCAGCAACAGGGCAATCAGCCCCAGCATTTT.

The CDR3 DNA reads as TGTGCCAGCAGGTTACCGGGGGTTGGCTACACCTTC. This codes for CASRLPGVGYTF. This chain connects TRBV27 to TRBJ1-2; TRBD1 might be the D (5 bases). V was pared by 6 bases and J by 7 bases, with 12 bases between. The CDR3 length is 12 residues. Germline V gene data show CDR1 as MNHEY and CDR2 as SMNVEV (reference sequence).

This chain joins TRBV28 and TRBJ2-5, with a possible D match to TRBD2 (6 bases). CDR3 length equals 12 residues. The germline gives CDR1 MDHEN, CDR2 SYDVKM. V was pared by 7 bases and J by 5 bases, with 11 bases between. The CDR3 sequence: CASKEGGETQYF. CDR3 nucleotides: TGTGCCAGCAAGGAGGGCGGGGAGACCCAGTACTTC.

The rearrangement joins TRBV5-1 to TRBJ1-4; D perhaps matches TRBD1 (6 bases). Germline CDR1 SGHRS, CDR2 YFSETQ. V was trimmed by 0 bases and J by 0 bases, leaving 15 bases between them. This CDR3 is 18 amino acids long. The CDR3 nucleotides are TGCGCCAGCAGCTTGGCGGGGTCAGGGGCAGCAACTAATGAAAAACTGTTTTTT. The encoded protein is CASSLAGSGAATNEKLFF.

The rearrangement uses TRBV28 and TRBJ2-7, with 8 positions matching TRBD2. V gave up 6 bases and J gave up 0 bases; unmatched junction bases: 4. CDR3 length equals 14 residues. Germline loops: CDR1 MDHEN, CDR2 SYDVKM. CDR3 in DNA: TGTGCCAGCAGGTTAGCGGGGAGCTCCTACGAGCAGTACTTC. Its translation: CASRLAGSSYEQYF.

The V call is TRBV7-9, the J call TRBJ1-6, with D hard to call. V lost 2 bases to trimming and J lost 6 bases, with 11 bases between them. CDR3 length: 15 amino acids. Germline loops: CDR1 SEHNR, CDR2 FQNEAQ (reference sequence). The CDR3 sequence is CASSLYSGSNSPLHF. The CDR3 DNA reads TGTGCCAGCAGCTTATATTCGGGTAGTAATTCACCCCTCCACTTT.

CDR3 in amino acids: CASSPTGFDSPLHF. DNA of the CDR3: TGTGCCAGCTCCCCCACAGGGTTTGATTCACCCCTCCACTTT. The J gene is TRBJ1-6, the V gene TRBV18, with D tentatively TRBD1 (6 bases). Trimming took 6 bases from V and 8 from J, leaving 14 bases between them. The V gene's germline CDR1 is KGHSH and CDR2 LQKENI. The CDR3 runs 14 residues.

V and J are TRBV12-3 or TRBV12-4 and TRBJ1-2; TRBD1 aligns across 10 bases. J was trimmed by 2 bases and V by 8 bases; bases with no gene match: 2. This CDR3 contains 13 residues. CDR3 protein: CASRGQGNYGYTF. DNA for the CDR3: TGTGCCAGCCGGGGACAGGGGAACTATGGCTACACCTTC.

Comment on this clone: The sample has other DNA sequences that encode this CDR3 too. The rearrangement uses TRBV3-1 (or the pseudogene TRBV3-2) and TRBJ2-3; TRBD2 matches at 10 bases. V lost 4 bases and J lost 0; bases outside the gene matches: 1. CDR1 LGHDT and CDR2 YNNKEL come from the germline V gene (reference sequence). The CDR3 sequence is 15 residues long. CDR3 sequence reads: CASSPTSGSTDTQYF. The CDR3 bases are TGTGCCAGCAGCCCGACTAGCGGGAGCACAGATACGCAGTATTTT.